The 28 T cell receptor beta chains below all came from one sample that was sequenced in a study of control samples from healthy donors and cancer patients. Clones were sequenced by immunoSEQ multiplex PCR, and TCRdb holds only the in-frame ones, with some missing. The data hold 150,000 to 180,000 clones, with approximately 94% observed a single time. Sequencing input: blood. These receptors came from a man in his forties in good health.

V usage is TRBV3-1 (or the pseudogene TRBV3-2) and J usage is TRBJ2-5, with 7 bases lining up with TRBD1. Germline assignment: CDR1 LGHDT and CDR2 YNNKEL (reference sequence). The CDR3 runs to 13 residues. V was clipped by 2 bases and J by 13 bases; unmatched bases: 10. The CDR3 bases are TGTGCCAGCAGCCAAACGTTCGTGGACAGGTCGTACTTC. Its translation: CASSQTFVDRSYF.

The chain uses TRBV5-6 and TRBJ2-4; possible D gene TRBD1, 6 bases. Germline-derived CDR1 and CDR2 are SGHDT and YYEEEE. The CDR3 totals 15 residues. The germline V and J ends were trimmed by 0 bases and 1 base, with 8 bases remaining between them. CDR3 loop: CASSLERGAKNIQYF. The CDR3 region has the DNA TGTGCCAGCAGCTTGGAAAGGGGGGCCAAAAACATTCAGTACTTC.

This rearrangement joins TRBV14 to TRBJ1-3; tentatively, D is TRBD1 (5 bases). The V and J ends lost 4 bases and 8 bases respectively, with 9 bases between them. Germline V gene data show CDR1 as SGHDN and CDR2 as FVKESK. The CDR3 loop spans 12 amino acids. CDR3 nucleotide sequence: TGTGCCAGCAGCCCCGGGGGGGACACCATATATTTT. This codes for CASSPGGDTIYF.

The chain combines TRBV28 with TRBJ1-2; D unclear. Germline CDR1 reads MDHEN; CDR2 reads SYDVKM. With 4 bases removed from V and 1 base from J, the gap between germline ends came to 1 base. The CDR3 extends over 11 amino acids. In DNA form, the CDR3 reads TGTGCCAGCAGTTATAACTATGGCTACACCTTC. This sequence encodes CASSYNYGYTF.

The gene calls are TRBV6-5 and TRBJ2-1, with D perhaps given as TRBD1 or TRBD2 (5 bases each). The V and J ends lost 0 bases and 4 bases respectively, with 13 bases between them. The CDR3 spans 16 residues. The germline V gene has CDR1 MNHEY and CDR2 SVGAGI. CDR3 loop: CASSYSRGTAYNEQFF. In DNA form, the CDR3 reads TGTGCCAGCAGTTACTCGAGGGGCACAGCTTACAATGAGCAGTTCTTC.

V is TRBV6-5 and J is TRBJ1-2; D uncertain. The CDR3 loop spans 15 amino acids. Germline loops: CDR1 MNHEY, CDR2 SVGAGI. Trimming cost V 2 bases and J 3 bases, with 13 bases left between them. The DNA of the CDR3 is TGTGCCAGCAGTTACCTGGGCACGGACCACTATGGCTACACCTTC. Translated: CASSYLGTDHYGYTF.

The chain joins TRBV28 to TRBJ2-3; 8 bases line up with TRBD2. The V segment lost 5 bases and the J segment 1 base; nucleotides outside the gene matches: 8. The germline CDR1 and CDR2 sequences are MDHEN and SYDVKM. The CDR3 has 16 amino acids. This chain's CDR3 is CASSPGGVGGTDTQYF. CDR3 DNA: TGTGCCAGCAGTCCGGGAGGGGTTGGTGGCACAGATACGCAGTATTTT.

The genes are TRBV19 and TRBJ1-1; D gene uncertain. Germline lookup yields CDR1 LNHDA and CDR2 SQIVND (reference sequence). The CDR3 has 14 residues. V lost 4 bases and J lost 7, with 16 bases in between. The CDR3 protein is CASSTPPTNREAFF. Here the CDR3 DNA reads TGTGCCAGTAGTACTCCCCCCACAAATCGTGAAGCTTTCTTT.

The chain couples TRBV10-1 to TRBJ2-3; D not certain. From germline, CDR1 is WNHNN and CDR2 SYGVQD (reference sequence). This CDR3 has 14 amino acids. Deletions cut 3 bases from V and 1 base from J, with 8 bases between. The CDR3 sequence: CASSDGQGTDTQYF. Here the CDR3 DNA reads TGCGCCAGCAGTGACGGGCAGGGCACAGATACGCAGTATTTT.

This chain uses TRBV13 with TRBJ1-2, with D perhaps TRBD1 (6 bases). The germline V and J ends were trimmed by 2 bases and 1 base, with 8 bases remaining between them. The CDR3 is 14 residues long. Germline-derived CDR1 and CDR2 are PRHDT and FYEKMQ (reference sequence). CDR3 sequence (DNA): TGTGCCAGCAGCTTAAGAGGGGGTAACTATGGCTACACCTTC. This translates into CASSLRGGNYGYTF. The full variable domain, in which reference TRBV13 and TRBJ1-2 provide the parts outside the CDR3, is AAGVIQSPRHLIKEKRETATLKCYPIPRHDTVYWYQQGPGQDPQFLISFYEKMQSDKGSIPDRFSAQQFSDYHSELNMSSLELGDSALYFCASSLRGGNYGYTFGSGTRLTVV.

Notes on this clone: The sample has other DNA sequences that encode this CDR3 too. The rearrangement uses TRBV9 and TRBJ2-2; D remains ambiguous. Germline CDR1 reads SGDLS; CDR2 reads YYNGEE. Trimming left V 1 base short and J 8 bases short, with 3 bases between. This CDR3 comprises 11 residues. DNA of the CDR3: TGTGCCAGCAGCGTAACGGGGGAGCTGTTTTTT. Its translation: CASSVTGELFF.

The CDR3 nucleotides read TGTGCCAGCAGCCAGGACAGCTCCTATAATTCACCCCTCCACTTT. It is translated as CASSQDSSYNSPLHF. The V gene is TRBV4-2, the J gene TRBJ1-6; the D gene is possibly TRBD1 (6 bases). The CDR3 is 15 amino acids. Deletions cut 3 bases from V and 0 bases from J, with 6 bases between. Looked up from germline, CDR1 is LGHNA and CDR2 is YNFKEQ.

V and J are TRBV27 and TRBJ1-2; 10 nucleotides align to TRBD1. CDR1 and CDR2 (germline): MNHEY, SMNVEV (reference sequence). This CDR3 is 16 amino acids long. Germline trimming cut 5 bases from V and 5 bases from J; bases unmatched to any gene: 11. The CDR3 DNA sequence: TGTGCCAGCAGTCCACGGGGGACAGGGGTCGAATATGGCTACACCTTC. The encoded protein is CASSPRGTGVEYGYTF.

The CDR3 nucleotides read TGTGCCAGCAGGCCTAACTCGATGGGGACTGAAGCTTTCTTT. This sequence encodes CASRPNSMGTEAFF. J is TRBJ1-1 and V is TRBV6-5; D not resolved. Germline lookup yields CDR1 MNHEY and CDR2 SVGAGI. There are 14 residues in the CDR3. Trimming pared 6 bases from V and 5 bases from J, leaving 16 bases between.

The V and J genes are TRBV6-6 and TRBJ2-7, with D unresolved. The CDR3 consists of 14 residues. In germline, CDR1 is MNHNY, CDR2 SVGAGI (reference sequence). V was pared by 7 bases and J by 0 bases, with 13 bases between. This CDR3 reads CASKASGHSYEQYF. The CDR3 nucleotides are TGTGCCAGCAAAGCCTCCGGGCACTCCTACGAGCAGTACTTC.

The chain recombines TRBV5-1 with TRBJ1-5; D uncertain. The germline V gene encodes CDR1 SGHRS and CDR2 YFSETQ. The CDR3 length is 14 residues. Trimming pared 4 bases from V and 2 bases from J, leaving 10 bases between. The CDR3 DNA reads TGCGCCAGCAGCGAGGTGGGAGGCAATCAGCCCCAGCATTTT. This gives the protein CASSEVGGNQPQHF.

A single count supports this clone. V gene TRBV6-4 combines with J gene TRBJ2-1; 12 bases line up with TRBD2. After removal of 6 bases from V and 7 bases from J, the junction contained 7 bases not matched to a gene. The CDR3 contains 15 residues. The V gene's germline CDR1 is MRHNA and CDR2 SNTAGT. The CDR3 loop reads CASSELAGGFNEQFF. DNA of the CDR3: TGTGCCAGCAGCGAACTAGCGGGGGGCTTTAATGAGCAGTTCTTC.

The chain has TRBV24-1 and TRBJ2-1, with 8 bases aligning to TRBD1. The V gene's germline CDR1 is KGHDR and CDR2 SFDVKD. The CDR3 loop spans 15 amino acids. The V and J ends lost 3 bases and 8 bases, in that order; junction bases with no gene match: 8. The CDR3 bases are TGTGCCACCAGTGATCCTGGACAGGGTAGCGATGAGCAGTTCTTC. Translation: CATSDPGQGSDEQFF.

In its sample, this clone was seen once. The rearrangement links TRBV7-9 to TRBJ1-2; tentative D call: TRBD1 (5 bases). Germline V gives CDR1 SEHNR, CDR2 FQNEAQ (reference sequence). The CDR3 extends over 13 amino acids. V lost 2 bases and J lost 8, with 12 bases in between. CDR3 loop: CASSLRSGGGYTF. CDR3 nucleotide sequence: TGTGCCAGCAGCTTACGGTCGGGGGGAGGCTACACCTTC.

The genes are TRBV7-2 and TRBJ1-5; D possibly corresponds to TRBD1 (5 bases). Germline lookup yields CDR1 SGHTA and CDR2 FQGNSA. V dropped 3 bases and J dropped 7 bases, with 10 bases sitting between them. This CDR3 has 13 amino acids. CDR3 nucleotides: TGTGCCAGCAGCTTCAGGGAAGCCCAGCCCCAGCATTTT. Translated: CASSFREAQPQHF. Full variable domain (outside the CDR3, taken from reference TRBV7-2 and TRBJ1-5): GAGVSQSPSNKVTEKGKDVELRCDPISGHTALYWYRQSLGQGLEFLIYFQGNSAPDKSGLPSDRFSAERTGGSVSTLTIQRTQQEDSAVYLCASSFREAQPQHFGDGTRLSIL.

V usage is TRBV6-5 and J usage is TRBJ1-5, with 9 bases identical to TRBD1. Germline-derived CDR1 and CDR2 are MNHEY and SVGAGI. Trimming cost V 6 bases and J 5 bases; bases outside gene matches: 2. The CDR3 contains 13 residues. CDR3 nucleotides: TGTGCCAGCAGCGGGACAGGGTATCAGCCCCAGCATTTT. Protein product: CASSGTGYQPQHF.

The genes are TRBV5-1 and TRBJ1-1; D gene unclear. Trimming removed 1 base at V and 7 bases at J, with 8 bases between. This CDR3 comprises 12 residues. Germline V lookup: CDR1 SGHRS, CDR2 YFSETQ. For the CDR3, the DNA is TGCGCCAGCAGCTTGCCAGGCTATGAAGCTTTCTTT. It codes for CASSLPGYEAFF.

The chain joins TRBV19 to TRBJ1-5, with D possibly being TRBD1 (6 bases). The germline V and J ends were trimmed by 6 bases and 2 bases, with 20 bases remaining between them. The CDR3 length is 17 residues. The germline V gene has CDR1 LNHDA and CDR2 SQIVND (reference sequence). CDR3 in DNA: TGTGCCAGTAGAGACCGGGACAACCCTTGGGGCAATCAGCCCCAGCATTTT. Protein product: CASRDRDNPWGNQPQHF. The variable domain in full, completed from reference TRBV19 and TRBJ1-5, reads DGGITQSPKYLFRKEGQNVTLSCEQNLNHDAMYWYRQDPGQGLRLIYYSQIVNDFQKGDIAEGYSVSREKKESFPLTVTSAQKNPTAFYLCASRDRDNPWGNQPQHFGDGTRLSIL.

The chain combines TRBV6-1 with TRBJ1-2; D gene unclear. The V end lost 1 base, the J end lost 9 bases, and 18 bases lay between the germline ends. Per the germline V gene, CDR1 is MNHNS and CDR2 is SASEGT. This CDR3 is built from 15 residues. The DNA for the CDR3 is TGTGCCAGCAGTGAAGAGACGGCAGGATCGTGGAGCTACACCTTC. Translated, it gives CASSEETAGSWSYTF.

On this clone itself: The junction departs from the called germline gene at one end, perhaps through a read error. The genes are TRBV5-1 and TRBJ2-1; 9 bases map to TRBD2. CDR1 and CDR2 (germline): SGHRS, YFSETQ. The CDR3 is 15 residues long. CDR3 amino acids: CPSSVGAGGANEQFF. In DNA, the CDR3 is TGCCCCAGCAGCGTCGGGGCGGGGGGGGCCAATGAGCAGTTCTTC.

The V call is TRBV27, the J call TRBJ1-2, with D uncertain. This CDR3 spans 13 amino acids. Trimming pared 6 bases from V and 2 bases from J, leaving 10 bases between. Germline CDR1 is MNHEY and CDR2 is SMNVEV (reference sequence). The CDR3 sequence is CASRRTVNYGYTF. In nucleotides, the CDR3 is TGTGCCAGCAGACGCACAGTGAACTATGGCTACACCTTC.

The V gene is TRBV6-5, the J gene TRBJ1-6; D gene unclear. The CDR3 extends over 13 amino acids. The germline gives CDR1 MNHEY, CDR2 SVGAGI. Trimming pared 10 bases from V and 8 bases from J, leaving 15 bases between. In DNA form, the CDR3 reads TGTGCCACTCAAGAGAGGGTTCATTCACCCCTCCACTTT. It codes for CATQERVHSPLHF.

The CDR3 sequence: CASSFVTALAKNIQYF. The CDR3 region has the DNA TGTGCCAGCAGCTTCGTGACAGCCTTAGCCAAAAACATTCAGTACTTC. The V gene is TRBV7-9, the J gene TRBJ2-4; maybe TRBD1 (5 bases). V was shortened by 3 bases and J by 0 bases, with 12 bases between the two germline ends. The CDR3 consists of 16 residues. Germline CDR1 SEHNR, CDR2 FQNEAQ (reference sequence).